In this sample, the clone carrying this TCR beta chain turned up a few times. The CDR3 extends over 14 amino acids. The V gene's germline CDR1 is MNHNY and CDR2 SVGAGI (reference sequence). The V end was cut by 6 bases, the J end by 7 bases, with 13 bases between. The sample belongs to a study of immune cell composition in non-small cell lung cancer. The data were produced by immunoSEQ multiplex PCR, yet TCRdb's version contains in-frame clones alone and is incomplete. The table records about 10,000 clones, almost 70% of them present only once. This chain uses TRBV6-6 with TRBJ1-6, with D maybe TRBD1 (5 bases). The sequence came from a human donor with non-small cell lung cancer. Sample: lung tumor tissue. The CDR3 sequence is CASRRDLQNSPLHF. The CDR3 DNA sequence: TGTGCCAGCAGACGGGACCTACAAAATTCACCCCTCCACTTT.